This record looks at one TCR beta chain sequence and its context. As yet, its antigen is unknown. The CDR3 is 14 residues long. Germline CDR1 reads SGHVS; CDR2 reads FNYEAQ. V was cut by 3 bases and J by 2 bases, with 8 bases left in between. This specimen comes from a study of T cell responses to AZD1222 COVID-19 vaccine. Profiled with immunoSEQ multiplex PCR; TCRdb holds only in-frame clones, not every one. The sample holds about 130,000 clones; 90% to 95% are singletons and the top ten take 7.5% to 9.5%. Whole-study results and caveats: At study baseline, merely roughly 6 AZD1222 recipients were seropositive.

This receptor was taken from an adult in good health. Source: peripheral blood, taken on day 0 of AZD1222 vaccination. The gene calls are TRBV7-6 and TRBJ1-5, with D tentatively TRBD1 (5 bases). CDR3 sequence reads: CASSLGTGNQPQHF. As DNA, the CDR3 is TGTGCCAGCAGCTTGGGGACCGGCAATCAGCCCCAGCATTTT.